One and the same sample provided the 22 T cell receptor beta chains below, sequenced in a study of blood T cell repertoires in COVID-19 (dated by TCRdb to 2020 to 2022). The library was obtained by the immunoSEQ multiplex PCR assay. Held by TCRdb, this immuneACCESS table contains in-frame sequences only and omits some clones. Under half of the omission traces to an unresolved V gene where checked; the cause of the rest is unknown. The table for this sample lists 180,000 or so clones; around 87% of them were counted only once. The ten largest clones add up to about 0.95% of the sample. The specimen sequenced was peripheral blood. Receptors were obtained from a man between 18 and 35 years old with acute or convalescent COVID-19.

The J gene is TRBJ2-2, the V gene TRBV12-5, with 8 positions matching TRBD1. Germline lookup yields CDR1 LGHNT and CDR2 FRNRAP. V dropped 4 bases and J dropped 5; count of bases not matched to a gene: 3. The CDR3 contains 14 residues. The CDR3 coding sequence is TGTGCTAGTGGTTCCACAGGGGGTACCGGGGAGCTGTTTTTT. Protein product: CASGSTGGTGELFF.

The CDR3 coding sequence is TGTGCCAGCAGCAGCGGGGGGGCCGAGTACGAGCAGTACTTC. Its translation: CASSSGGAEYEQYF. The genes are TRBV2 and TRBJ2-7, with 10 bases matching TRBD2. The junction had 6 bases not matched to a gene; V was cut back by 6 bases and J by 4 bases. The CDR3 sequence is 14 residues long. The germline gives CDR1 SNHLY, CDR2 FYNNEI.

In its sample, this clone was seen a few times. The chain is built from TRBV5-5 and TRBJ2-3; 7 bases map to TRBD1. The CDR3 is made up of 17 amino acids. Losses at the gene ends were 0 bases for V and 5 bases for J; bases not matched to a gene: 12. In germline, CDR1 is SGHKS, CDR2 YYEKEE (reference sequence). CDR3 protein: CASSLVVGGLSGDTQYF. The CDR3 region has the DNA TGTGCCAGCAGCTTGGTGGTAGGGGGCTTGTCGGGAGATACGCAGTATTTT.

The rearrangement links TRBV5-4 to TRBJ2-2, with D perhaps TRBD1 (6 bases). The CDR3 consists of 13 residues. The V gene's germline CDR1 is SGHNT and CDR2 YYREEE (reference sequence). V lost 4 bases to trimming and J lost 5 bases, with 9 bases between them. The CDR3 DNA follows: TGTGCCAGCAGCATGGGACAAACCGGGGAGCTGTTTTTT. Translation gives CASSMGQTGELFF.

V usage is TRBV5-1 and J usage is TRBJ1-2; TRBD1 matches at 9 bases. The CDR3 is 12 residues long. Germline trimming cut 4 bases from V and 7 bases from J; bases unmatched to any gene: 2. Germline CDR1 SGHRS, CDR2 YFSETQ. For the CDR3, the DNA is TGCGCCAGCAGCACGACAGGGGGTGGCTACACCTTC. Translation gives CASSTTGGGYTF.

Here the CDR3 reads CASSLGGTANSPLHF. CDR3 coding DNA: TGTGCCAGCAGCTTAGGGGGGACAGCTAATTCACCCCTCCACTTT. The chain recombines TRBV7-8 with TRBJ1-6, with 7 bases matching TRBD1. Unmatched junction bases numbered 3, after V lost 1 base and J lost 6 bases. This CDR3 comprises 15 residues. Germline assignment: CDR1 SGHVS and CDR2 FQNEAQ.

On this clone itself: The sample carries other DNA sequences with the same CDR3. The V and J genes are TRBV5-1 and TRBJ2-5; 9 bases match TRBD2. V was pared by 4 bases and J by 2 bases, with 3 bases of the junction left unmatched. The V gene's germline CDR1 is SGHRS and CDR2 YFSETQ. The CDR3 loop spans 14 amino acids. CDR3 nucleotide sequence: TGCGCCAGCAGCGCGGGGGGGCCACAAGAGACCCAGTACTTC. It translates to CASSAGGPQETQYF.

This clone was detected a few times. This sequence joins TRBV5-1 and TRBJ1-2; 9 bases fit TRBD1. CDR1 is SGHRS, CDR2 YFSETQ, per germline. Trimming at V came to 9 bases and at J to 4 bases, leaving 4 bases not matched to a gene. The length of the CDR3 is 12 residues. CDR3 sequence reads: CATGDRVYGYTF. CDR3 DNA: TGCGCCACCGGGGACAGGGTCTATGGCTACACCTTC.

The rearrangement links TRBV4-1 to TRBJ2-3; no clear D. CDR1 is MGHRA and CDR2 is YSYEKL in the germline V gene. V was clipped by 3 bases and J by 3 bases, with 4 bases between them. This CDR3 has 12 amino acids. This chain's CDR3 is CASSQETDTQYF. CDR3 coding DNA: TGCGCCAGCAGCCAGGAGACAGATACGCAGTATTTT.

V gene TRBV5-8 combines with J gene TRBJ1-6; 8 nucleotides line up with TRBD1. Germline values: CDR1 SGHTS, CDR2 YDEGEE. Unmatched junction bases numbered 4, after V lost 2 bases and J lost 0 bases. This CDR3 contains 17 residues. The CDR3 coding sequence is TGTGCCAGCAGCTTTGGACAGGGCAGCTCCTATAATTCACCCCTCCACTTT. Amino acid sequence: CASSFGQGSSYNSPLHF.

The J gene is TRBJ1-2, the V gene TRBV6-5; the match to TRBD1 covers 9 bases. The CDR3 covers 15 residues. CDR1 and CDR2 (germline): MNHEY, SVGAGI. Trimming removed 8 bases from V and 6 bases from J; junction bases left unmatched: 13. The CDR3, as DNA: TGTGCCAGCGGCCTAAAACAGGGGGCGTGGAATGGCTACACCTTC. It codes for CASGLKQGAWNGYTF.

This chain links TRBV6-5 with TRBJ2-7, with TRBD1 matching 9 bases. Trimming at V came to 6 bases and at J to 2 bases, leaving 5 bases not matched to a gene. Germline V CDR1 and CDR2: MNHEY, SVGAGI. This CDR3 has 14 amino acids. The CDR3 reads CASRSGTGTYEQYF. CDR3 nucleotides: TGTGCCAGCAGATCCGGGACAGGGACCTACGAGCAGTACTTC.

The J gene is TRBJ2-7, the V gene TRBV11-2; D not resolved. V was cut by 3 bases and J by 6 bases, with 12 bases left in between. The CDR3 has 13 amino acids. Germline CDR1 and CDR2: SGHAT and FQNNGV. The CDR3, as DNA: TGTGCCAGCAGCTTTCAGGTTGAACGCGAGCAGTACTTC. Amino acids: CASSFQVEREQYF.

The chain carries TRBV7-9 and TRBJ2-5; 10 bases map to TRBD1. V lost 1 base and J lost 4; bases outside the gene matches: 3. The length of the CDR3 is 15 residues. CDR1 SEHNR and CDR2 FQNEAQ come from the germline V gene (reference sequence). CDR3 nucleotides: TGTGCCAGCAGCTTAGGGACAGGGGGGAGAGAGACCCAGTACTTC. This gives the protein CASSLGTGGRETQYF.

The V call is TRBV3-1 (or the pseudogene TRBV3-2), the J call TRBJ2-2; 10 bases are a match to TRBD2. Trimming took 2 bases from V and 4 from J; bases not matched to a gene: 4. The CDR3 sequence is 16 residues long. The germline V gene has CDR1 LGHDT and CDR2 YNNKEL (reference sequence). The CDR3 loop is CASSQRSGGVTGELFF. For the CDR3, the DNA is TGTGCCAGCAGCCAAAGAAGCGGGGGGGTCACCGGGGAGCTGTTTTTT.

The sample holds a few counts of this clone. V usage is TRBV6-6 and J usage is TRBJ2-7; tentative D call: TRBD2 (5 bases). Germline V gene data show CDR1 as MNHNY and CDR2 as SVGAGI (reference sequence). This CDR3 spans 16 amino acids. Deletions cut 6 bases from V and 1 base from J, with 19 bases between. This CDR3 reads CASSQNGESGSYEQYF. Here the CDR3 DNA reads TGTGCCAGCAGCCAAAACGGGGAATCGGGGTCCTACGAGCAGTACTTC.

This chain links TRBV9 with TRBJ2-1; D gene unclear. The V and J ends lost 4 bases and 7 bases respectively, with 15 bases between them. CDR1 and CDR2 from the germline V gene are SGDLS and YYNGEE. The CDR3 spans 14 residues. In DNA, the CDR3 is TGTGCCAGCAGCATCCTCGGCGGTTGGAATGAGCAGTTCTTC. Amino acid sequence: CASSILGGWNEQFF.

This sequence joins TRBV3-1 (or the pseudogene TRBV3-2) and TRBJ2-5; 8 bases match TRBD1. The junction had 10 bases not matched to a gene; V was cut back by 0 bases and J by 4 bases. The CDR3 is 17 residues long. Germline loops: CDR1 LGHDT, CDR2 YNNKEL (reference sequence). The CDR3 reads CASSQELSQGARETQYF. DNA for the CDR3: TGTGCCAGCAGCCAAGAACTCTCGCAGGGGGCTCGAGAGACCCAGTACTTC.

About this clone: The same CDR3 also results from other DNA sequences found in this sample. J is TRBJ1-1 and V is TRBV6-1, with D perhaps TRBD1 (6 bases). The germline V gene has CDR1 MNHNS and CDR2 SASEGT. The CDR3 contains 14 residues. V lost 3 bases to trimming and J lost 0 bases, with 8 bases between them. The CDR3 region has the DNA TGTGCCAGCAGTGAGACAGGACTGAACACTGAAGCTTTCTTT. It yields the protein CASSETGLNTEAFF.

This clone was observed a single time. Written as DNA, the CDR3 is TGTGCCAGCAGTGAAGCGCGGCAAACTGAAGCTTTCTTT. Translating gives CASSEARQTEAFF. This sequence joins TRBV6-1 and TRBJ1-1; D unresolved. The V gene's germline CDR1 is MNHNS and CDR2 SASEGT. The CDR3 totals 13 residues. Trimming removed 0 bases from V and 5 bases from J, with 7 bases in between.

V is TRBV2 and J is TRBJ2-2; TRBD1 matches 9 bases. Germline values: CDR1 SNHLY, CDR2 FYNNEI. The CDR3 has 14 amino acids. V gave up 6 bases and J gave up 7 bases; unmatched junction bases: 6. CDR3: CASRSQGAVGELFF. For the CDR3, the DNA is TGTGCCAGCAGATCACAGGGGGCCGTCGGGGAGCTGTTTTTT.

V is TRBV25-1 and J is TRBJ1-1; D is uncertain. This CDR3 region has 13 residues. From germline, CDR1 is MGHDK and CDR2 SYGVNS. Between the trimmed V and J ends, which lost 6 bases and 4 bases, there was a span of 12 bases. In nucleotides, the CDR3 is TGTGCCAGCAGGAAGTCCGGTGGCACTGAAGCTTTCTTT. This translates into CASRKSGGTEAFF.